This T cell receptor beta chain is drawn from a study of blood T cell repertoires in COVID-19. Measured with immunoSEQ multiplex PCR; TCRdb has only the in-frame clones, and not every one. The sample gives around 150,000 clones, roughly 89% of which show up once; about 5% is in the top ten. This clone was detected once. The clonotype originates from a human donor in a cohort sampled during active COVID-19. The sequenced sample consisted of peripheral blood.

The DNA for the CDR3 is TGCGCCAGCAGCCAAGACGGGGGTAAACCCGGACGGAAGAGCACAGATACGCAGTATTTT. Translation: CASSQDGGKPGRKSTDTQYF. The chain employs TRBV4-3 and TRBJ2-3; possible D gene TRBD2, 6 bases. The CDR3 has 20 residues. Germline V gene sequence: CDR1 LGHNA, CDR2 YSLEER. Trimming removed 0 bases from V and 0 bases from J, with 22 bases in between.